The clone carrying this T cell receptor (beta chain) was seen a single time. The sample belongs to a study of cytomegalovirus exposure and HLA in healthy donors. V lost 2 bases to trimming and J lost 8 bases, with 19 bases between them. Germline values: CDR1 SEHNR, CDR2 FQNEAQ (reference sequence). This CDR3 comprises 16 residues. Produced via immunoSEQ multiplex PCR; TCRdb's table is partial and in-frame only. The sample lists almost 65,000 clones, about 89% occurring once. Sample: PBMCs. This chain joins TRBV7-9 and TRBJ2-1, with D perhaps matching TRBD1 (7 bases). This TCR came from a young woman in good health and CMV-seronegative. CDR3 loop: CASSLTEGAFVDEQFF. The CDR3 coding sequence is TGTGCCAGCAGCTTAACGGAGGGGGCTTTTGTCGATGAGCAGTTCTTC. The entire variable domain, with the rest obtained from reference TRBV7-9 and TRBJ2-1, is as follows: DTGVSQNPRHKITKRGQNVTFRCDPISEHNRLYWYRQTLGQGPEFLTYFQNEAQLEKSRLLSDRFSAERPKGSFSTLEIQRTEQGDSAMYLCASSLTEGAFVDEQFFGPGTRLTVL.